A single TCR beta chain is shown here with its context. Its matching antigen is unknown. The data were taken from a study of neurological immune-mediated disorders. Study results and caveats: No sharing of CDR3 amino acid sequences was observed among expanded clones across subjects, suggesting private repertoires in all groups. Healthy controls had more TCR clonal expansion than multiple sclerosis, which showed the least, whereas HTLV-1-associated myelopathy showed the most.

Per the germline V gene, CDR1 is SGHAT and CDR2 is FQNNGV. Trimming removed 1 base at V and 10 bases at J, with 11 bases between. The length of the CDR3 is 14 residues. The cDNA was generated through 5'RACE incorporating 10-nucleotide random UMIs. TCRdb re-called the 5' RACE reads with MiXCR, one entry per CDR3 protein. The sample has fewer than 30,000 distinct CDR3 sequences, 10% to 15% seen once. The chain joins TRBV11-2 to TRBJ1-6; D might be TRBD1 (5 bases). Sequencing was performed on PBMCs. The receptor was isolated from a woman between 40 and 55 years old with HTLV-1-associated myelopathy (HAM/TSP). For the CDR3, the DNA is TGTGCCAGCAGCTTAGTTCAGGGAGGATCACCCCTCCACTTT. Translated, it gives CASSLVQGGSPLHF.